These 27 T cell receptor beta chains share one sample of origin, sequenced in a study of control samples from healthy donors and cancer patients. Assay used: immunoSEQ multiplex PCR; TCRdb lists only in-frame clones, some missing. The sample yields hundreds of thousands of clones, 80% to 95% seen once. Sequencing used PBMCs. These receptors were obtained from a man aged 35 to 55 with head and neck cancer.

As for this clone: At the DNA level, this CDR3 is encoded by other sequences in the same sample as well. The V and J genes are TRBV6-1 and TRBJ1-5; 9 bases are shared with TRBD1. Germline V gene data show CDR1 as MNHNS and CDR2 as SASEGT. The CDR3 totals 18 residues. The ends lost 3 bases at V and 7 bases at J; junction bases unmatched: 16. DNA for the CDR3: TGTGCCAGCAGTGATGCAGGGACAGGGAAAGGGGCGGGGCAGCCCCAGCATTTT. Translated: CASSDAGTGKGAGQPQHF.

This chain joins TRBV5-4 and TRBJ1-2; 7 nucleotides match TRBD1. Per germline, CDR1 SGHNT and CDR2 YYREEE (reference sequence). The junction had 6 bases not matched to a gene; V was cut back by 5 bases and J by 2 bases. There are 14 residues in the CDR3. CDR3 protein: CASRPGTENYGYTF. The CDR3 nucleotides are TGTGCCAGCAGACCCGGGACAGAGAACTATGGCTACACCTTC. The whole variable domain, remainder taken from reference TRBV5-4 and TRBJ1-2, is ETGVTQSPTHLIKTRGQQVTLRCSSQSGHNTVSWYQQALGQGPQFIFQYYREEENGRGNFPPRFSGLQFPNYSSELNVNALELDDSALYLCASRPGTENYGYTFGSGTRLTVV.

V and J are TRBV20-1 and TRBJ2-7; possibly TRBD1 for D (5 bases). V lost 2 bases and J lost 5, with 7 bases in between. The CDR3 covers 11 residues. Looked up from germline, CDR1 is DFQATT and CDR2 is SNEGSKA (reference sequence). CDR3 DNA: TGCAGTGCTAGAAGGGGTCACGAGCAGTACTTC. Amino acid sequence: CSARRGHEQYF.

The genes are TRBV29-1 and TRBJ2-7; D uncertain. The CDR3 has 13 amino acids. V was trimmed by 4 bases and J by 1 base, leaving 11 bases between them. CDR1 SQVTM and CDR2 ANQGSEA come from the germline V gene. The CDR3 coding sequence is TGCAGCGTTGCGGATTTATCGTCCTACGAGCAGTACTTC. It translates to CSVADLSSYEQYF.

The chain has TRBV30 and TRBJ1-3, with D possibly matching TRBD1 (6 bases). The CDR3 sequence is 14 residues long. Germline CDR1 GTSNPN, CDR2 SVGIG (reference sequence). The germline V and J ends were trimmed by 1 base and 0 bases, with 7 bases remaining between them. The CDR3 region has the DNA TGTGCCTGGAGTGAGGGGGGCTCTGGAAACACCATATATTTT. It is translated as CAWSEGGSGNTIYF.

V gene TRBV9 combines with J gene TRBJ1-1; 9 bases are a match to TRBD1. The germline CDR1 and CDR2 sequences are SGDLS and YYNGEE. The V and J ends lost 3 bases and 4 bases, in that order; junction bases with no gene match: 4. The CDR3 length is 14 residues. The CDR3 loop is CASSGGQGGTEAFF. The CDR3 bases are TGTGCCAGCAGCGGGGGACAGGGTGGCACTGAAGCTTTCTTT.

The rearrangement joins TRBV7-2 to TRBJ1-1; D call uncertain. Germline CDR1 is SGHTA and CDR2 is FQGNSA. The CDR3 spans 13 residues. V was shortened by 6 bases and J by 1 base, with 9 bases between the two germline ends. The CDR3 is CASRQTRNTEAFF. The DNA for the CDR3 is TGTGCCAGCAGACAAACACGGAACACTGAAGCTTTCTTT.

V usage is TRBV24-1 and J usage is TRBJ1-4, with 8 bases fitting TRBD1. The germline V gene has CDR1 KGHDR and CDR2 SFDVKD. This CDR3 is built from 16 residues. V lost 3 bases, J lost 5 bases, and 7 bases stayed unmatched. This chain's CDR3 is CATSDPRTGRNEKLFF. Here the CDR3 DNA reads TGTGCCACCAGTGATCCCCGGACAGGGAGAAATGAAAAACTGTTTTTT.

The chain is built from TRBV27 and TRBJ2-7, with 8 bases that match TRBD2. This CDR3 is 14 amino acids long. In germline, CDR1 is MNHEY, CDR2 SMNVEV (reference sequence). The ends lost 7 bases at V and 7 bases at J; junction bases unmatched: 12. As DNA, the CDR3 is TGTGCCAGCAAAGACGGGACTAGTCCTTTAGAGCAGTACTTC. Protein product: CASKDGTSPLEQYF.

This clone has just one count. The chain uses TRBV28 and TRBJ2-7, with 8 positions matching TRBD2. The CDR3 spans 15 residues. Per the germline V gene, CDR1 is MDHEN and CDR2 is SYDVKM. V lost 4 bases to trimming and J lost 4 bases; unmatched junction nucleotides: 9. This chain's CDR3 is CASSSVAGTRYEQYF. CDR3 DNA: TGTGCCAGCAGTTCTGTAGCAGGGACTAGATACGAGCAGTACTTC.

This rearrangement joins TRBV28 to TRBJ1-3; the D gene is possibly TRBD1 (5 bases). The CDR3 length is 15 residues. Trimming cost V 6 bases and J 0 bases, with 12 bases left between them. The V gene's germline CDR1 is MDHEN and CDR2 SYDVKM. The CDR3 DNA sequence: TGTGCCAGCAGCACGACAGTTAACTCTGGAAACACCATATATTTT. Translating gives CASSTTVNSGNTIYF.

This chain links TRBV18 with TRBJ2-7; D is unclear. The CDR3 sequence is 14 residues long. CDR1 and CDR2 (germline): KGHSH, LQKENI. With 3 bases removed from V and 6 bases from J, the gap between germline ends came to 15 bases. CDR3: CASSPPTSPFEQYF. In DNA form, the CDR3 reads TGTGCCAGCTCACCCCCGACGAGCCCCTTCGAGCAGTACTTC. Drawing the rest from reference TRBV18 and TRBJ2-7, the complete variable domain is NAGVMQNPRHLVRRRGQEARLRCSPMKGHSHVYWYRQLPEEGLKFMVYLQKENIIDESGMPKERFSAEFPKEGPSILRIQQVVRGDSAAYFCASSPPTSPFEQYFGPGTRLTVT.

The chain employs TRBV10-3 and TRBJ1-5, with 7 positions matching TRBD1. The V gene's germline CDR1 is ENHRY and CDR2 SYGVKD. Trimming removed 10 bases from V and 7 bases from J; junction bases left unmatched: 13. The CDR3 length is 14 residues. The CDR3 DNA reads TGTGCCACCGCCGATGGACAGGTGGAGCAGCCCCAGCATTTT. This encodes CATADGQVEQPQHF.

This sequence joins TRBV3-1 (or the pseudogene TRBV3-2) and TRBJ2-1; TRBD1 matches at 8 bases. V dropped 2 bases and J dropped 7; count of bases not matched to a gene: 1. The CDR3 spans 13 residues. The germline V gene encodes CDR1 LGHDT and CDR2 YNNKEL (reference sequence). The CDR3 reads CASSQRTGNEQFF. The CDR3 DNA is TGTGCCAGCAGCCAACGGACAGGGAATGAGCAGTTCTTC.

The chain uses TRBV2 and TRBJ2-2, with D unclear. The V end lost 11 bases, the J end lost 3 bases, and 10 bases lay between the germline ends. Germline values: CDR1 SNHLY, CDR2 FYNNEI. CDR3 length equals 12 residues. The CDR3: CAGSLDTGELFF. As DNA, the CDR3 is TGTGCCGGCTCCCTAGACACCGGGGAGCTGTTTTTT.

This chain uses TRBV3-1 (or the pseudogene TRBV3-2) with TRBJ2-3; 12 bases match TRBD2. V was pared by 4 bases and J by 1 base, with 3 bases of the junction left unmatched. The CDR3 consists of 16 residues. The V gene's germline CDR1 is LGHDT and CDR2 YNNKEL (reference sequence). CDR3 region: CASSRRTSGGTDTQYF. The CDR3, as DNA: TGTGCCAGCAGCCGGAGGACTAGCGGGGGCACAGATACGCAGTATTTT.

This chain connects TRBV18 to TRBJ1-2; 10 positions agree with TRBD1. V dropped 0 bases and J dropped 3; count of bases not matched to a gene: 7. Germline CDR1 KGHSH, CDR2 LQKENI. The CDR3 has 17 residues. The CDR3 DNA is TGTGCCAGCTCACCACCGGGGAAGGGACAGGGGTACTATGGCTACACCTTC. It encodes CASSPPGKGQGYYGYTF.

The chain employs TRBV6-5 and TRBJ2-2, with 8 positions matching TRBD1. Germline CDR1 reads MNHEY; CDR2 reads SVGAGI. The CDR3 consists of 13 residues. Trimming at V came to 10 bases and at J to 9 bases, leaving 10 bases not matched to a gene. The CDR3 DNA is TGTGCCATCGGGGAGACAGGGGACCGGGAGCTGTTTTTT. Encoded protein: CAIGETGDRELFF.

J is TRBJ2-1 and V is TRBV7-3; 9 bases fit TRBD2. The CDR3 spans 16 residues. The J segment lost 4 bases and the V segment lost 5 bases, leaving 9 bases of the junction unmatched. The germline V gene encodes CDR1 SGHTA and CDR2 FQGTGA. For the CDR3, the DNA is TGTGCCAGCAGCCGACGGGCTAGCGGGGTATACAATGAGCAGTTCTTC. It specifies CASSRRASGVYNEQFF.

The rearrangement joins TRBV7-2 to TRBJ2-1; 12 nucleotides line up with TRBD1. Germline CDR1 is SGHTA and CDR2 is FQGNSA. The CDR3 loop spans 16 amino acids. V trimming: 6 bases; J trimming: 10 bases; junction bases outside the gene matches: 13. CDR3 nucleotides: TGTGCCAGCAGACCCTTTGGGGACAGGGGGCAGGAAGAGCAGTTCTTC. This gives the protein CASRPFGDRGQEEQFF.

J is TRBJ1-5 and V is TRBV6-2 or TRBV6-3, with D uncertain. This CDR3 comprises 14 residues. Germline CDR1 reads MNHEY; CDR2 reads SVGEGT. Deletions cut 4 bases from V and 1 base from J, with 8 bases between. CDR3 sequence (DNA): TGTGCCAGCAGTTCCTTCGACAGCAATCAGCCCCAGCATTTT. Translation gives CASSSFDSNQPQHF.

V and J are TRBV11-2 and TRBJ1-4; no clear D gene. Germline CDR1 and CDR2: SGHAT and FQNNGV. The CDR3 extends over 17 amino acids. V lost 0 bases and J lost 0, with 11 bases in between. CDR3 coding DNA: TGTGCCAGCAGCTTAGATCTGGGTATAACAACTAATGAAAAACTGTTTTTT. Protein sequence: CASSLDLGITTNEKLFF.

V is TRBV19 and J is TRBJ1-2; D is ambiguous. V lost 1 base and J 6 bases, leaving 3 bases between the germline ends. Germline CDR1 and CDR2: LNHDA and SQIVND (reference sequence). The CDR3 contains 11 residues. CDR3 in amino acids: CASSIVNGYTF. The CDR3 region has the DNA TGTGCCAGTAGTATAGTTAATGGCTACACCTTC.

This chain joins TRBV3-1 (or the pseudogene TRBV3-2) and TRBJ2-7; 8 positions match TRBD1. With 4 bases clipped from V and 1 base from J, the junction kept 3 bases outside the gene matches. Germline CDR1 is LGHDT and CDR2 is YNNKEL (reference sequence). This CDR3 has 14 amino acids. For the CDR3, the DNA is TGTGCCAGCAGCCTTGACAGGGGTTCCTACGAGCAGTACTTC. Its protein product is CASSLDRGSYEQYF.

The chain couples TRBV27 to TRBJ2-1, with TRBD1 matching 8 bases. Trimming at V came to 6 bases and at J to 9 bases, leaving 7 bases not matched to a gene. The CDR3 runs to 13 residues. CDR1 is MNHEY, CDR2 SMNVEV, per germline (reference sequence). CDR3 sequence: CASSVQGVSEQFF. The CDR3 coding sequence is TGTGCCAGCAGCGTACAGGGGGTGAGTGAGCAGTTCTTC.

The rearrangement links TRBV9 to TRBJ1-6, with D possibly matching TRBD1 (6 bases). The CDR3 covers 14 residues. The V end lost 2 bases, the J end lost 11 bases, and 14 bases lay between the germline ends. Germline V gives CDR1 SGDLS, CDR2 YYNGEE. The CDR3 region is CASSVHRVGAPLHF. For the CDR3, the DNA is TGTGCCAGCAGCGTCCACAGGGTAGGTGCACCCCTCCACTTT.

V and J are TRBV19 and TRBJ2-2, with D possibly TRBD1 on 5 matching bases. Trimming shortened V by 2 bases and J by 0 bases, and 10 bases separated the two germline ends. Per the germline V gene, CDR1 is LNHDA and CDR2 is SQIVND (reference sequence). The CDR3 sequence is 16 residues long. CDR3 in amino acids: CASSIRTPANTGELFF. The CDR3 bases are TGTGCCAGTAGTATACGGACACCAGCGAACACCGGGGAGCTGTTTTTT.